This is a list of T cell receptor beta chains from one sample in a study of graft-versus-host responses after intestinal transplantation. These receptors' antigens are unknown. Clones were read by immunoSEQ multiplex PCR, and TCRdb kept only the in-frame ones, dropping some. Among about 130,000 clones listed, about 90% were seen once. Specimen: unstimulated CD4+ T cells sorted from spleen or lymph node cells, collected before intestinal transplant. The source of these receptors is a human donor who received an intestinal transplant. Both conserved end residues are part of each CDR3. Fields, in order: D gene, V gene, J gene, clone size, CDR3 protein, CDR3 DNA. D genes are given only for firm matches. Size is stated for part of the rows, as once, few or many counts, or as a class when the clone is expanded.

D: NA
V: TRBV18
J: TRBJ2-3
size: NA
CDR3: CASSPVGPTDTQYF
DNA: TGTGCCAGCTCACCAGTGGGCCCTACAGATACGCAGTATTTT

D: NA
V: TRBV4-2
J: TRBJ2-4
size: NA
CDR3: CASSPRGANIQYF
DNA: TGTGCCAGCAGCCCTAGAGGGGCGAACATTCAGTACTTC

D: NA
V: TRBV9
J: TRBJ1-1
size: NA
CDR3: CASSVTAANTEAFF
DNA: TGTGCCAGCAGCGTTACAGCCGCGAACACTGAAGCTTTCTTT

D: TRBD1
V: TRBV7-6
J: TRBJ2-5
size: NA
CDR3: CASSPGTGGETQYF
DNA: TGTGCCAGCAGCCCCGGGACAGGGGGGGAGACCCAGTACTTC

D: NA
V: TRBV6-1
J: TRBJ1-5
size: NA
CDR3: CASSEGVGGGGNQPQHF
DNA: TGTGCCAGCAGTGAAGGTGTAGGAGGGGGTGGCAATCAGCCCCAGCATTTT

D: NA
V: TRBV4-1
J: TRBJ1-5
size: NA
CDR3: CASSQEGVSNQPQHF
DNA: TGCGCCAGCAGCCAAGAAGGGGTCAGCAATCAGCCCCAGCATTTT

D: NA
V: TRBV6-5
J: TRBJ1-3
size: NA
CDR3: CASIPDRSGNTIYF
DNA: TGTGCTAGCATCCCCGACAGATCTGGAAACACCATATATTTT

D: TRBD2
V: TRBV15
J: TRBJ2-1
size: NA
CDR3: CATSPLAGRPNEQFF
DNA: TGTGCCACCAGTCCCCTAGCGGGAAGACCCAATGAGCAGTTCTTC

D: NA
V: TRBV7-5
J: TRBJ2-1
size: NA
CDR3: CVRSFRTSGIQSYNEQFF
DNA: TGTGTCAGAAGCTTCAGGACTAGCGGGATACAATCTTACAATGAGCAGTTCTTC

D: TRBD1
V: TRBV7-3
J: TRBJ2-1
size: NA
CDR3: CASSSRTGYNEQFF
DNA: TGTGCCAGCAGCTCTCGGACAGGGTACAATGAGCAGTTCTTC

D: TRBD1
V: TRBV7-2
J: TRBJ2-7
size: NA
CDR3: CASSLDTGGYYEQYF
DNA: TGTGCCAGCAGCTTAGACACAGGGGGCTACTACGAGCAGTACTTC

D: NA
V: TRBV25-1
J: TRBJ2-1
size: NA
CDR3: CASSDYNEQFF
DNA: TGTGCCAGCAGTGACTACAATGAGCAGTTCTTC

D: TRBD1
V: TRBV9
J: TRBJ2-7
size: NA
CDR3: CASSVGAGGSYEQYF
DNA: TGTGCCAGCAGCGTAGGAGCAGGGGGCTCCTACGAGCAGTACTTC

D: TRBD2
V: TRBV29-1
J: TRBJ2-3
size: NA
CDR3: CSVEAGTSGTTDTQYF
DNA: TGCAGCGTTGAAGCAGGGACTAGCGGGACAACAGATACGCAGTATTTT

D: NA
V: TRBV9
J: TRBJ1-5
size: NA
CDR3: CARISRQDGGNQPQHF
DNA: TGTGCCAGAATAAGTCGACAGGATGGTGGTAATCAGCCCCAGCATTTT

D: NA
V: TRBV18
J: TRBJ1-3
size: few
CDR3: CASSRASTGNTIYF
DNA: TGTGCCAGCTCACGCGCGTCGACGGGGAACACCATATATTTT

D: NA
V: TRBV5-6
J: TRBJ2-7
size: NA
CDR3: CASSLAGTYEQYF
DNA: TGTGCCAGCAGCTTGGCCGGGACCTACGAGCAGTACTTC

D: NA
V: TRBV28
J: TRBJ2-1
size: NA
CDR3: CASSPQRDEQFF
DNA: TGTGCCAGCAGTCCACAGAGAGATGAGCAGTTCTTC

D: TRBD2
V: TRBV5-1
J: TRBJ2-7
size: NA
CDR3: CASSLPLAGGPCEQYF
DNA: TGCGCCAGCAGCTTGCCTTTAGCGGGAGGGCCCTGCGAGCAGTACTTC

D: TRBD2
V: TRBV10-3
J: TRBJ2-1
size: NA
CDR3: CATRKLAGAPNEQFF
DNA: TGTGCCACCAGAAAACTAGCGGGAGCCCCCAATGAGCAGTTCTTC

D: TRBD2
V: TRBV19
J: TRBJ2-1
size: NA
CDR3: CASNPGLVANEQFF
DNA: TGTGCCAGTAATCCGGGACTAGTAGCCAATGAGCAGTTCTTC

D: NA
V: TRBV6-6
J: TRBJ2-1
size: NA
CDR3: CASWGSGTLSYNEQFF
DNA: TGTGCCAGTTGGGGATCCGGGACACTCTCCTACAATGAGCAGTTCTTC

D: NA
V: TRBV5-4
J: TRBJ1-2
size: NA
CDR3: CASSFQYGYTF
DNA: TGTGCCAGCAGCTTTCAGTATGGCTACACCTTC

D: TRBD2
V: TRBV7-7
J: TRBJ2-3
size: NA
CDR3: CASSPTGGGTDTQYF
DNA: TGTGCCAGCAGCCCAACGGGGGGGGGCACAGATACGCAGTATTTT

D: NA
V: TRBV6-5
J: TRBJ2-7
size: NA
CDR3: CASSSPGRPPYEQYF
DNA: TGTGCCAGCAGTTCCCCCGGACGTCCTCCCTACGAGCAGTACTTC

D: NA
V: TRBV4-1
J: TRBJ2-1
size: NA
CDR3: CASSQARDWTYNEQFF
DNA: TGCGCCAGCAGCCAAGCCCGGGACTGGACTTACAATGAGCAGTTCTTC

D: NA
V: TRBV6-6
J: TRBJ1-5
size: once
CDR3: CAGRSGTNQPQHF
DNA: TGTGCCGGCCGATCTGGGACCAATCAGCCCCAGCATTTT

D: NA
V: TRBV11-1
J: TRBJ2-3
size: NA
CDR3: CASSPTGREVIDTQYF
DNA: TGTGCCAGCAGCCCGACTGGACGGGAAGTAATAGATACGCAGTATTTT

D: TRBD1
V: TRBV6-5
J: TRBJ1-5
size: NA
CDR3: CASSEDRGNQPQHF
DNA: TGTGCCAGCAGTGAGGACAGGGGCAATCAGCCCCAGCATTTT

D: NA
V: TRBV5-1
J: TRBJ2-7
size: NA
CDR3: CASSADSYEQYF
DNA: TGCGCCAGCAGCGCGGACAGCTACGAGCAGTACTTC

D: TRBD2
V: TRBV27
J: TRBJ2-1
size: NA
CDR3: CASSLILAGVGSYNEQFF
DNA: TGTGCCAGCAGTTTAATACTAGCGGGAGTGGGCTCCTACAATGAGCAGTTCTTC

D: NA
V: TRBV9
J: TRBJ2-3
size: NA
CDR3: CASSGDSSDTQYF
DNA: TGTGCCAGCAGCGGTGACAGTTCAGATACGCAGTATTTT

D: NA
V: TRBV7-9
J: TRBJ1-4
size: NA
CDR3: CASSRRPTDNEKLFF
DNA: TGTGCCAGCAGCCGGAGACCGACGGATAATGAAAAACTGTTTTTT

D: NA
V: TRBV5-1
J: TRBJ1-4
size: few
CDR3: CASSEGINEKLFF
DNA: TGCGCCAGCTCAGAGGGAATTAATGAAAAACTGTTTTTT